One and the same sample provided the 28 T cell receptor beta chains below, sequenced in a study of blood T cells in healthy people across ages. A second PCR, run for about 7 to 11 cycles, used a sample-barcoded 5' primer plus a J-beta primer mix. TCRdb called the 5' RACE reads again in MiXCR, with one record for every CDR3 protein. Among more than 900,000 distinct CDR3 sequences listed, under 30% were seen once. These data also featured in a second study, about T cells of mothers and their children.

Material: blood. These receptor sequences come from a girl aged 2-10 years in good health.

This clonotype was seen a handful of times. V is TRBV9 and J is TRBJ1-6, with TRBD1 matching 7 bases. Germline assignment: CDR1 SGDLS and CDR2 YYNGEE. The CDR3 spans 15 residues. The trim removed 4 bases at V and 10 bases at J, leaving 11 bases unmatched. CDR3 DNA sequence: TGTGCCAGCAGCAGCGGGGACAGCCTCGGGTCACCCCTCCACTTT. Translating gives CASSSGDSLGSPLHF.

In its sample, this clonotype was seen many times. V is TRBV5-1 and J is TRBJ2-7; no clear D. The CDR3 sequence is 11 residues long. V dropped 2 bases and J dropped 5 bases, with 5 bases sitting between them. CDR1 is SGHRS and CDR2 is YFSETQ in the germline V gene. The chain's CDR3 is CASSFLNEQYF. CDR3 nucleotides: TGCGCCAGCAGCTTTTTAAACGAGCAGTACTTC.

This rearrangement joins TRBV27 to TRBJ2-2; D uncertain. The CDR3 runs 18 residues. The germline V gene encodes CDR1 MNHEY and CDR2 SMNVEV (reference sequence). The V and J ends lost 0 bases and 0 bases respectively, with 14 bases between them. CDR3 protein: CASSLSARMAANTGELFF. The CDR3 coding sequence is TGTGCCAGCAGTTTATCGGCCCGAATGGCCGCGAACACCGGGGAGCTGTTTTTT.

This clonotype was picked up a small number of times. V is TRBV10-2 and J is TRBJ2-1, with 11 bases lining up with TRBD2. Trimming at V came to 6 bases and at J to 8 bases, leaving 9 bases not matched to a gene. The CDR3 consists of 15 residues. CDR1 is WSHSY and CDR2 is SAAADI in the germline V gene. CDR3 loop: CASSHTSGGGDEQFF. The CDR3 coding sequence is TGCGCCAGCAGCCATACTAGCGGGGGAGGGGATGAGCAGTTCTTC.

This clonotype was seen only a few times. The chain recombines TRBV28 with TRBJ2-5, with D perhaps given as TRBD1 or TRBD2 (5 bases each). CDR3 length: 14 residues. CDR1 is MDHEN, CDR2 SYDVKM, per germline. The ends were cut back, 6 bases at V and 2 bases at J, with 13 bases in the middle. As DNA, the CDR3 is TGTGCCAGCAGCATGATAGGGACGCAAGAGACCCAGTACTTC. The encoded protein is CASSMIGTQETQYF.

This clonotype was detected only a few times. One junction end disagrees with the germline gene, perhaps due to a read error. The DNA of the CDR3 is TGCGCCAGTAGCTCGGTCCCCTCACTAGCGGAAAGCTCCTACGAGCAGTACTTC. It translates to CASSSVPSLAESSYEQYF. This chain links TRBV5-1 with TRBJ2-1; the match to TRBD2 covers 8 bases. TRBJ2-7 matches the DNA end more closely, so the J call is doubtful. CDR3 length: 18 amino acids. Germline CDR1 reads SGHRS; CDR2 reads YFSETQ.

CDR3 bases: TGTGCCAGCAGCCCTAAGTTGACGTTCCCTAGCACAGATACGCAGTATTTT. This translates into CASSPKLTFPSTDTQYF. This chain joins TRBV11-2 and TRBJ2-3; D gene uncertain. The germline V gene has CDR1 SGHAT and CDR2 FQNNGV. This CDR3 has 17 residues. V was pared by 5 bases and J by 0 bases, with 18 bases between.

CDR3 sequence (DNA): TGCAGCGTTGATGCTAGCGGGAGCCCCAGCTCCTACAATGAGCAGTTCTTC. This translates into CSVDASGSPSSYNEQFF. The chain joins TRBV29-1 to TRBJ2-1, with 10 bases identical to TRBD2. The CDR3 is 17 residues long. Germline V gene lookup returns CDR1 SQVTM and CDR2 ANQGSEA. The V segment lost 3 bases and the J segment 0 bases; nucleotides outside the gene matches: 8.

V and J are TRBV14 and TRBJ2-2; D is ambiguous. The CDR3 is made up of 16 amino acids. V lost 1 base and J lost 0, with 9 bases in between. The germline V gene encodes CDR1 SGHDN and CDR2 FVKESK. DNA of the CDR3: TGTGCCAGCAGCCAAGTAAGCCAAGCGAACACCGGGGAGCTGTTTTTT. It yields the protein CASSQVSQANTGELFF.

DNA of the CDR3: TGTGCCAGCAGCTTAGCTTCCCACTATGGCTACACCTTC. This encodes CASSLASHYGYTF. The V call is TRBV7-2, the J call TRBJ1-2, with unresolved D. Germline V gene lookup returns CDR1 SGHTA and CDR2 FQGNSA. V was shortened by 0 bases and J by 3 bases, with 5 bases between the two germline ends. CDR3 length: 13 residues.

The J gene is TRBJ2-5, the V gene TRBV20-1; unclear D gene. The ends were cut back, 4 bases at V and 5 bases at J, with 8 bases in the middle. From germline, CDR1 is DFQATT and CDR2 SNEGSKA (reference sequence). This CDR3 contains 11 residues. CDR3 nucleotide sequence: TGCAGTGCTATAGTCGGGGAGACCCAGTACTTC. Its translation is CSAIVGETQYF.

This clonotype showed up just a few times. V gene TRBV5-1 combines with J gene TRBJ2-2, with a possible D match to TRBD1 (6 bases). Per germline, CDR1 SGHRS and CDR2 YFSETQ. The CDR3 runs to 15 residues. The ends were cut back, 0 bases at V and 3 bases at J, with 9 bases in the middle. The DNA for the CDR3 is TGCGCCAGCAGCTTGGACAGGGCCTACACCGGGGAGCTGTTTTTT. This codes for CASSLDRAYTGELFF.

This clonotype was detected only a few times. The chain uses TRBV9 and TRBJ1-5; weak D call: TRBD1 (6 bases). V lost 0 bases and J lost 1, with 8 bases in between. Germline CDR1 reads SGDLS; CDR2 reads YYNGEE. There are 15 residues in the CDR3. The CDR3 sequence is CASSVGGTSNQPQHF. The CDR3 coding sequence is TGTGCCAGCAGCGTAGGTGGGACAAGCAATCAGCCCCAGCATTTT.

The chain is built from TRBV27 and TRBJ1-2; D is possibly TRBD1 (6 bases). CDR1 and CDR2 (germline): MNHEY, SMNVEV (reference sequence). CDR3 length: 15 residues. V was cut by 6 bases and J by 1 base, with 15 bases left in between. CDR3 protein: CASRQTGHNNYGYTF. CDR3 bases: TGTGCCAGCAGACAGACGGGACATAATAACTATGGCTACACCTTC.

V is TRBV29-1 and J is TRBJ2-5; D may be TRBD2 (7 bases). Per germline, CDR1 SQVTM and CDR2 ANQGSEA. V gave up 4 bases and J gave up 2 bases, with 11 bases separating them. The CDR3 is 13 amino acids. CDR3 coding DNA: TGCAGCGTTGTCAGGGGACTACAAGAGACCCAGTACTTC. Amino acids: CSVVRGLQETQYF.

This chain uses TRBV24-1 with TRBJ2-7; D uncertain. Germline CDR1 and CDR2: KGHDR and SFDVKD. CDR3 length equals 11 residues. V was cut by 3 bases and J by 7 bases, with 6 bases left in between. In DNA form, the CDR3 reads TGTGCCACCAGTGATCTCGGGGAGCAGTACTTC. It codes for CATSDLGEQYF.

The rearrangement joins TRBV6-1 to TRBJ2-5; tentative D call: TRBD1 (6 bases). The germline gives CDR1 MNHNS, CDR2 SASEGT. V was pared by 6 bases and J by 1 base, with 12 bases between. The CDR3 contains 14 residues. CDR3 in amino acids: CASREDSFQETQYF. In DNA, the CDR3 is TGTGCCAGCAGGGAGGACAGCTTCCAAGAGACCCAGTACTTC.

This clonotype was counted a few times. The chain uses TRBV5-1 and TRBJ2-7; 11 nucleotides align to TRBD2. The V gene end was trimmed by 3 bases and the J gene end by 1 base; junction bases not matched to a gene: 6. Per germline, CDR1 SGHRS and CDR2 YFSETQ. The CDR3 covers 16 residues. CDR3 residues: CASSSSGTSGSYEQYF. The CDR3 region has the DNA TGCGCCAGCAGCTCATCCGGGACTAGCGGATCCTACGAGCAGTACTTC. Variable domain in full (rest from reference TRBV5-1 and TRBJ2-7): KAGVTQTPRYLIKTRGQQVTLSCSPISGHRSVSWYQQTPGQGLQFLFEYFSETQRNKGNFPGRFSGRQFSNSRSEMNVSTLELGDSALYLCASSSSGTSGSYEQYFGPGTRLTVT.

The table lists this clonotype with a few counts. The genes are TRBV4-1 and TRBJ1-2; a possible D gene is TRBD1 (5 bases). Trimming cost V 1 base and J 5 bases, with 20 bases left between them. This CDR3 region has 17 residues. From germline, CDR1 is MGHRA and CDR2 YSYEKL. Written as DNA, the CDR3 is TGCGCCAGCAGCCAAGGTGGGGCGGGAACCGATATGTATGGCTACACCTTC. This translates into CASSQGGAGTDMYGYTF.

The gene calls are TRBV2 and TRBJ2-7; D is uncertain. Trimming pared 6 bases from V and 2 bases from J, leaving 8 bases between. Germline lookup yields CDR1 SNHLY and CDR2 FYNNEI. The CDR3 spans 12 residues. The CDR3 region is CASSQQPYEQYF. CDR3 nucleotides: TGTGCCAGCAGCCAGCAACCCTACGAGCAGTACTTC.

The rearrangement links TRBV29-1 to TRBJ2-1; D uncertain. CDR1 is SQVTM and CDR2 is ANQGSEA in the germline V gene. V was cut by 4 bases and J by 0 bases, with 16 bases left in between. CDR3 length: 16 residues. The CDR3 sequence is CSVVGFVRSSYNEQFF. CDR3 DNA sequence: TGCAGCGTTGTGGGGTTTGTCCGGAGCTCCTACAATGAGCAGTTCTTC.

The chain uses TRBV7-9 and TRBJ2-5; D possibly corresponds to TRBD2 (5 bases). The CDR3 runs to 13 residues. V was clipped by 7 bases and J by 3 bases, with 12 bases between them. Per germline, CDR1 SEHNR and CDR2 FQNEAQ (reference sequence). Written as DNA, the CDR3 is TGTGCCAGCAACAACCGAGCGGAAGAGACCCAGTACTTC. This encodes CASNNRAEETQYF. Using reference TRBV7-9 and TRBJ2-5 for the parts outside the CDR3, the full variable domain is DTGVSQNPRHKITKRGQNVTFRCDPISEHNRLYWYRQTLGQGPEFLTYFQNEAQLEKSRLLSDRFSAERPKGSFSTLEIQRTEQGDSAMYLCASNNRAEETQYFGPGTRLLVL.

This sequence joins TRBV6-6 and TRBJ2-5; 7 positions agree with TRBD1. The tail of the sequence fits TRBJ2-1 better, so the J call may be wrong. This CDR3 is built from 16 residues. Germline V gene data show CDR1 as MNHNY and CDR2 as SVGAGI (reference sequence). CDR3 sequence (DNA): TGTGCCAGCAGCCCATTCGACAGGGCAGAAAACAATGAGCAGTTCTTC. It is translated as CASSPFDRAENNEQFF.

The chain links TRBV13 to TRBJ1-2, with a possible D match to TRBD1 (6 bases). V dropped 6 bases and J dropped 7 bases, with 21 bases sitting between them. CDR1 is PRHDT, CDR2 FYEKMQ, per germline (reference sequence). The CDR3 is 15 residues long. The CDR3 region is CASRPVRGGDSGYTF. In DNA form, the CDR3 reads TGTGCCAGCAGACCCGTCCGGGGGGGCGACAGTGGCTACACCTTC.

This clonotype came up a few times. CDR3 sequence reads: CASSLLGSGNEKLFF. Here the CDR3 DNA reads TGTGCCAGCAGCTTACTGGGGAGCGGTAATGAAAAACTGTTTTTT. The rearrangement joins TRBV7-6 to TRBJ1-4; D remains ambiguous. Germline V lookup: CDR1 SGHVS, CDR2 FNYEAQ. The CDR3 consists of 15 residues. V lost 2 bases and J 4 bases, leaving 11 bases between the germline ends.

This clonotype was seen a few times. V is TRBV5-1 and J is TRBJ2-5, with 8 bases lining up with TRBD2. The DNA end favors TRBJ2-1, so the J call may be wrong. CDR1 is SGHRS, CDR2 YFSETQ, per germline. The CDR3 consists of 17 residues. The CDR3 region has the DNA TGCGCCAGCAGCTTGGACCCGGGACTAGTGGAGAACAATGAGCAGTTCTTC. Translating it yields CASSLDPGLVENNEQFF.

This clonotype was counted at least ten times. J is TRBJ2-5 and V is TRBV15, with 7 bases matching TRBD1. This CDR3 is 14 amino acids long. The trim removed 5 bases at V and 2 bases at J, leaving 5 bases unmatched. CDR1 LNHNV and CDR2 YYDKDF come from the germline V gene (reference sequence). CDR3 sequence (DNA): TGTGCCACCAGCGACAGGGCCCTGCAAGAGACCCAGTACTTC. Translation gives CATSDRALQETQYF.

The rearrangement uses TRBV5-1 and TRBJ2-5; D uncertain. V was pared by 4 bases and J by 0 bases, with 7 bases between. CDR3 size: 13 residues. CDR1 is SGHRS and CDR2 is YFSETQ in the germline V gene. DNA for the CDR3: TGCGCCAGCAGCAGGGAACACCAAGAGACCCAGTACTTC. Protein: CASSREHQETQYF. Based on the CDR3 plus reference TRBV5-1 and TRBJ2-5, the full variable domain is KAGVTQTPRYLIKTRGQQVTLSCSPISGHRSVSWYQQTPGQGLQFLFEYFSETQRNKGNFPGRFSGRQFSNSRSEMNVSTLELGDSALYLCASSREHQETQYFGPGTRLLVL.